Listed below are T cell receptor beta chains from one sample, sequenced in a study of cytomegalovirus exposure and HLA in healthy donors. The assay was immunoSEQ multiplex PCR, and TCRdb's table has in-frame clones only and misses some. The sample has about 82,000 clones; around 94% are singletons. Sequenced: PBMCs. The receptors originated from a man aged 18 to 30 in good health and CMV-seronegative. Each CDR3 is given with its conserved first and last residue. The order of the fields is J gene, V gene, CDR3 protein.

J gene: TRBJ1-2; V gene: TRBV13; CDR3 protein: CASRASGEHGYTF
J gene: TRBJ2-2; V gene: TRBV6-5; CDR3 protein: CASTEGTEAGELFF
J gene: TRBJ2-5; V gene: TRBV11-2; CDR3 protein: CASSWTGMGSETQYF
J gene: TRBJ2-7; V gene: TRBV27; CDR3 protein: CASSFRDRDSYEQYF
J gene: TRBJ2-1; V gene: TRBV5-1; CDR3 protein: CASSLLGQGNSYNEQFF
J gene: TRBJ2-1; V gene: TRBV4-1; CDR3 protein: CASSQRQGVDEQFF
J gene: TRBJ1-3; V gene: TRBV30; CDR3 protein: CAWARGRAPGNTIYF
J gene: TRBJ2-1; V gene: TRBV5-1; CDR3 protein: CASSLGRGRYEQFF
J gene: TRBJ2-1; V gene: TRBV7-2; CDR3 protein: CASSLGAGGYNEQFF
J gene: TRBJ1-4; V gene: TRBV7-2; CDR3 protein: CASSPSGQGGEKLFF
J gene: TRBJ2-7; V gene: TRBV9; CDR3 protein: CASSVEGMTGYEQYF
J gene: TRBJ1-5; V gene: TRBV30; CDR3 protein: CAWSGRGHQPQHF
J gene: TRBJ2-1; V gene: TRBV9; CDR3 protein: CASSATGTSGSEQFF
J gene: TRBJ2-1; V gene: TRBV4-3; CDR3 protein: CASSRGQINEQFF
J gene: TRBJ1-1; V gene: TRBV6-5; CDR3 protein: CASSYSGTGAEAFF
J gene: TRBJ2-2; V gene: TRBV7-6; CDR3 protein: CASSSPWGLKPNTGELFF
J gene: TRBJ1-2; V gene: TRBV14; CDR3 protein: CASSHRVYGYTF
J gene: TRBJ2-4; V gene: TRBV6-5; CDR3 protein: CASTIGAGRPQYF